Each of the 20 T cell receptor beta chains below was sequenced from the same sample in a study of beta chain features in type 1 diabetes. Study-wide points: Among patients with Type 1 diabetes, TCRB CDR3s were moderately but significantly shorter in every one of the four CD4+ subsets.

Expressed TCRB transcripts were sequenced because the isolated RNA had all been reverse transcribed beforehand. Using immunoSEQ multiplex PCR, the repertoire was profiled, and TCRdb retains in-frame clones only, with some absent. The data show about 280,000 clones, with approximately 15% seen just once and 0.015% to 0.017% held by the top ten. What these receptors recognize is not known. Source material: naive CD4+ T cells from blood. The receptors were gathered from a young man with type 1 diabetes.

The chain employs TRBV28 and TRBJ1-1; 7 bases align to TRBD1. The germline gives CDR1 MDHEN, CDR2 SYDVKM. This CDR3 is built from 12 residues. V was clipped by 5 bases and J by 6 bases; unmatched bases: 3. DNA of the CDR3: TGTGCCAGCAGTCTGACAGGGTCTGAAGCTTTCTTT. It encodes CASSLTGSEAFF.

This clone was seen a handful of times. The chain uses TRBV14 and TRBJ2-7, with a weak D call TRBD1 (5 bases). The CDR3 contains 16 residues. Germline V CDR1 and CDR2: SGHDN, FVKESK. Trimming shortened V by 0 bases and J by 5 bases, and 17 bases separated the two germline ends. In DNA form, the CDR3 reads TGTGCCAGCAGCCAAGATCATAGCAGGGTGGTTCACGAGCAGTACTTC. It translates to CASSQDHSRVVHEQYF.

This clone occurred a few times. CDR3 bases: TGCAGCGTTGACGACAGGGGCGGCGGCTACACCTTC. Residues: CSVDDRGGGYTF. The V call is TRBV29-1, the J call TRBJ1-2, with 8 positions matching TRBD1. The germline gives CDR1 SQVTM, CDR2 ANQGSEA. The CDR3 contains 12 residues. V lost 3 bases to trimming and J lost 8 bases; unmatched junction nucleotides: 5.

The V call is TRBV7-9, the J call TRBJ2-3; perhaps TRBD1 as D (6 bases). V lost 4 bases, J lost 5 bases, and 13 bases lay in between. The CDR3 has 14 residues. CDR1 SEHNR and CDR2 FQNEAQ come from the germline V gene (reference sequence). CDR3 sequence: CASSSPPGQDTQYF. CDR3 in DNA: TGTGCCAGCAGCTCACCGCCGGGACAAGATACGCAGTATTTT.

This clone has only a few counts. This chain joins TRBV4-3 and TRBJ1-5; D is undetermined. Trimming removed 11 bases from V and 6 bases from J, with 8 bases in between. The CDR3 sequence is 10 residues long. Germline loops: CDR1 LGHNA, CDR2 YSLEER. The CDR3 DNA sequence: TGCGCCTCAGGTGGTCAGCCCCAGCATTTT. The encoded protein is CASGGQPQHF.

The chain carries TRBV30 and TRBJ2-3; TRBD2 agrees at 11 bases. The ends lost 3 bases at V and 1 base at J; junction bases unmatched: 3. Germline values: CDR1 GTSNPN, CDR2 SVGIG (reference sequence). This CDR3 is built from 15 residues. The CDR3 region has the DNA TGTGCCTGGAGCACTAGCGGGAGAGGCACAGATACGCAGTATTTT. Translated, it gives CAWSTSGRGTDTQYF.

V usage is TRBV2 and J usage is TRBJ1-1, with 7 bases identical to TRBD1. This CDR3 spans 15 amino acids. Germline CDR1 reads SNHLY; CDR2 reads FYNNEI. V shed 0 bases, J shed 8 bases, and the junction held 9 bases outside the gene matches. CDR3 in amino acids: CASSEASVDRDEAFF. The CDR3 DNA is TGTGCCAGCAGTGAAGCGTCAGTCGACAGGGACGAAGCTTTCTTT.

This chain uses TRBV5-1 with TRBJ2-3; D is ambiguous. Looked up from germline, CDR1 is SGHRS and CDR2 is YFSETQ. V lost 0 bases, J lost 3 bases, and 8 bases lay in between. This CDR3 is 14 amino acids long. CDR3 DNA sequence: TGCGCCAGCAGCTTGGAAGTGAGGACAGATACGCAGTATTTT. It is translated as CASSLEVRTDTQYF.

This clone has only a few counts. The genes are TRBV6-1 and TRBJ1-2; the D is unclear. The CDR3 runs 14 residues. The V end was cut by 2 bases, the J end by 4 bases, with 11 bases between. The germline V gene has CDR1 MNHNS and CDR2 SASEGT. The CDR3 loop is CASSETGGGYGYTF. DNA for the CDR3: TGTGCCAGCAGTGAAACTGGCGGCGGCTATGGCTACACCTTC.

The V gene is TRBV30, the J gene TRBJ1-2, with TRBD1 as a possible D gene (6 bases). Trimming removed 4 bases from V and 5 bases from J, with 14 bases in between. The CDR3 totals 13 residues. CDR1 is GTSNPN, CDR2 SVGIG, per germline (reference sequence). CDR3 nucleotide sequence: TGTGCCTGGACCCGGACAGACTGGTATGGCTACACCTTC. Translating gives CAWTRTDWYGYTF.

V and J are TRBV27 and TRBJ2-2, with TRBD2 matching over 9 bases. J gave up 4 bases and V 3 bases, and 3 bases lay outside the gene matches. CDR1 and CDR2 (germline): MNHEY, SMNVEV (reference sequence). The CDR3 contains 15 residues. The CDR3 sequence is CASSFYSGSTGELFF. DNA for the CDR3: TGTGCCAGCAGTTTCTATAGCGGGAGCACCGGGGAGCTGTTTTTT.

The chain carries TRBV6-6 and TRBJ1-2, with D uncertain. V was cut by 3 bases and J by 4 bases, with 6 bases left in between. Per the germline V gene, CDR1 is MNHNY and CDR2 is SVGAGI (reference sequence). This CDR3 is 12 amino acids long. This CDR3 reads CASSYLAYGYTF. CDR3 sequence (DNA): TGTGCCAGCAGTTATCTGGCCTATGGCTACACCTTC.

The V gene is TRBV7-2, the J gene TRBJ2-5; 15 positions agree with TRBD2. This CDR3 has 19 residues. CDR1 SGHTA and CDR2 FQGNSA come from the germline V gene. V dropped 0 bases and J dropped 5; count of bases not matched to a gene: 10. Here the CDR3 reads CASSLATGTSGRSWETQYF. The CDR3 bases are TGTGCCAGCAGCTTAGCGACCGGGACTAGCGGGAGGAGCTGGGAGACCCAGTACTTC.

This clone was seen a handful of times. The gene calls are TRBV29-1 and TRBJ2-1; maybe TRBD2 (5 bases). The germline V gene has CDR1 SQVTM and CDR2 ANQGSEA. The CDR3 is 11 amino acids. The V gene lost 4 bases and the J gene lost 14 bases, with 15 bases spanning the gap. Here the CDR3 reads CSVVSSRMEFF. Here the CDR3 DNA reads TGCAGCGTTGTCTCTAGCCGAATGGAGTTCTTC.

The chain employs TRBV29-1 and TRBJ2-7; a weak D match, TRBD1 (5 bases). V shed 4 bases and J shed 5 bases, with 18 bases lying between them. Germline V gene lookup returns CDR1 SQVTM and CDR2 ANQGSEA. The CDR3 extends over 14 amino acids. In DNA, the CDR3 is TGCAGCGTTGGAGCGCTAGGGCGCAGGGACGAGCAGTACTTC. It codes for CSVGALGRRDEQYF.

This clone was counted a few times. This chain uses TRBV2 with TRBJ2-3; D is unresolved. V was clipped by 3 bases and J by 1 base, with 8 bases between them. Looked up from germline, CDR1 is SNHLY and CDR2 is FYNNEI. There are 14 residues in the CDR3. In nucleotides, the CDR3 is TGTGCCAGCAGTGACTCAGCGCGCACAGATACGCAGTATTTT. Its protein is CASSDSARTDTQYF.

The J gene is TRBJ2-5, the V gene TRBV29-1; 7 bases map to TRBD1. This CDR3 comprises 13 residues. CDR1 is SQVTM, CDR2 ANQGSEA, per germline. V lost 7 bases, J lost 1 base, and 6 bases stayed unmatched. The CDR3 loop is CSAATGRQETQYF. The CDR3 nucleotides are TGCAGCGCTGCGACAGGGCGCCAAGAGACCCAGTACTTC.

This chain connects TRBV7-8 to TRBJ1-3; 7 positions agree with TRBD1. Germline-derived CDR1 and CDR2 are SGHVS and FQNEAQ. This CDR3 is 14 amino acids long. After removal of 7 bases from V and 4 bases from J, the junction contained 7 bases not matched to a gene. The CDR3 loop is CASTGGLVGNTIYF. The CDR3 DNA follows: TGTGCCAGCACAGGGGGGCTGGTAGGAAACACCATATATTTT.

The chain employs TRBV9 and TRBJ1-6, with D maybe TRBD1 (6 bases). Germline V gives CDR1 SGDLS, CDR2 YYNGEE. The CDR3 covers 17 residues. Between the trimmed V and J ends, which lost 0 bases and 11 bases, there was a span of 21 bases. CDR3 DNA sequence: TGTGCCAGCAGCGTAGGTCGGGGGGGGCGCGGATCCCCACCCCTCCACTTT. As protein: CASSVGRGGRGSPPLHF.

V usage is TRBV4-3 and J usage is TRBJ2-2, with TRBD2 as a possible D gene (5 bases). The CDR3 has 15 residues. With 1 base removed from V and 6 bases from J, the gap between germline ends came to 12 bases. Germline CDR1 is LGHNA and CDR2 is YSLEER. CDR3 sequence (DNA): TGCGCCAGCAGCCAAGGGGAGCGAGCGGCCGGGGAGCTGTTTTTT. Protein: CASSQGERAAGELFF.